One and the same sample provided the 5 T cell receptor beta chains below, sequenced in a study of blood T cell repertoires in COVID-19 (dated by TCRdb to the early 2020s). The library was built by means of the immunoSEQ multiplex PCR assay. Here the immuneACCESS table is served through TCRdb, limited to in-frame sequences with V and J called. Missing clones are a known gap in these copies; in checked studies unresolved V genes cover under half, and the rest lacks a known reason. In all, the sample holds about 240,000 clones, and 86% of those were seen once. The ten largest clones capture around 2.8% of the sample. The sequencing sample was made of peripheral blood. These receptors were collected from a woman in her 30s who had recovered from COVID-19.

This clone came up once. The V call is TRBV27, the J call TRBJ1-3; tentatively, D is TRBD1 (6 bases). CDR3 size: 16 residues. Germline CDR1 and CDR2: MNHEY and SMNVEV (reference sequence). The V end lost 6 bases, the J end lost 0 bases, and 15 bases lay between the germline ends. The CDR3 protein is CASSMGHRNSGNTIYF. For the CDR3, the DNA is TGTGCCAGCAGCATGGGACATCGTAACTCTGGAAACACCATATATTTT.

The chain carries TRBV3-1 (or the pseudogene TRBV3-2) and TRBJ2-1, with D perhaps matching TRBD1 (5 bases). The CDR3 consists of 13 residues. Germline assignment: CDR1 LGHDT and CDR2 YNNKEL (reference sequence). The V end was cut by 2 bases, the J end by 12 bases, with 14 bases between. CDR3 sequence: CASSQPRGAVQFF. The CDR3 coding sequence is TGTGCCAGCAGCCAACCTCGTGGGGCAGTGCAGTTCTTC.

V usage is TRBV19 and J usage is TRBJ1-3, with D maybe TRBD1 (5 bases). This CDR3 has 16 residues. Per the germline V gene, CDR1 is LNHDA and CDR2 is SQIVND (reference sequence). The V end lost 3 bases, the J end lost 2 bases, and 14 bases lay between the germline ends. Here the CDR3 DNA reads TGTGCCAGTAGTATTAGACAGAAAGGTACTGGAAACACCATATATTTT. Protein product: CASSIRQKGTGNTIYF.

This clone came up once. V usage is TRBV5-1 and J usage is TRBJ2-1; 9 bases match TRBD2. Germline CDR1 SGHRS, CDR2 YFSETQ. The CDR3 runs 16 residues. Germline trimming cut 0 bases from V and 4 bases from J; bases unmatched to any gene: 5. The CDR3: CASSLDNAGGYNEQFF. In DNA, the CDR3 is TGCGCCAGCAGCTTGGATAATGCGGGGGGGTACAATGAGCAGTTCTTC.

The chain links TRBV9 to TRBJ2-1; TRBD2 agrees at 9 bases. V was pared by 4 bases and J by 8 bases, with 22 bases of the junction left unmatched. Germline V CDR1 and CDR2: SGDLS, YYNGEE. CDR3 length: 19 residues. This CDR3 reads CASSLGGIAGEYPGHEQFF. DNA for the CDR3: TGTGCCAGCAGCCTAGGGGGAATAGCGGGGGAATATCCAGGACATGAGCAGTTCTTC.